This is a list of T cell receptor beta chains from one sample in a study of blood T cell repertoires in COVID-19. Assay: immunoSEQ multiplex PCR; the TCRdb copy retains only in-frame clones and omits some. The data show over 130,000 clones, over 70% seen once. Sample: peripheral blood. The source of these receptors is a man aged 60 to 75 with active or convalescent COVID-19. CDR3s include the opening cysteine and the closing phenylalanine or tryptophan. The D gene is left open where the match is weak. The size field is filled for only some rows; it gives once, few, many or a size class.

J	V	D	size	DNA	CDR3
TRBJ2-5	TRBV9	TRBD2	-	TGTGCCAGCAGCGTAGCCAGCGGGAGTGGAGAGACCCAGTACTTC	CASSVASGSGETQYF
TRBJ2-2	TRBV11-2	TRBD2	-	TGTGCCAGCAGCGTGTCGACTAGCTTCACCGGGGAGCTGTTTTTT	CASSVSTSFTGELFF
TRBJ2-1	TRBV11-2	TRBD2	-	TGTGCCAGCAGCTTCGGGACTAGCGCCTACAATGAGCAGTTCTTC	CASSFGTSAYNEQFF
TRBJ2-2	TRBV19	-	-	TGTGCCAGTAGTATAGAGGCAGGGGTTAACACCGGGGAGCTGTTTTTT	CASSIEAGVNTGELFF
TRBJ2-7	TRBV10-3	TRBD1	-	TGTGCCATAAAGGGACAGGGGAGTATCTACGAGCAGTACTTC	CAIKGQGSIYEQYF
TRBJ2-1	TRBV4-3	-	-	TGCGCCAGCAGCTCGCGCAGCGGAGCAGACAATGAGCAGTTCTTC	CASSSRSGADNEQFF
TRBJ1-1	TRBV14	-	-	TGTGCCAGCAGCCAAGAAGGGCCCGGGAGGGCCACTGAAGCTTTCTTT	CASSQEGPGRATEAFF
TRBJ2-1	TRBV7-8	-	-	TGTGCCAGCAGCTTAGAAACAGGGAGCTCCTACAATGAGCAGTTCTTC	CASSLETGSSYNEQFF
TRBJ2-3	TRBV3-1/TRBV3-2	TRBD1	-	TGTGCCAGCAGCCAAGTTCCGGGACAGGGGTTCACAGATACGCAGTATTTT	CASSQVPGQGFTDTQYF
TRBJ1-3	TRBV25-1	TRBD1	-	TGTGCCAGCAGTGGAGACAGGGGAACTGGAAACACCATATATTTT	CASSGDRGTGNTIYF
TRBJ2-7	TRBV28	TRBD1	-	TGTGCCAGCAGTTTAAACAGGGGGATCTTCGAGCAGTACTTC	CASSLNRGIFEQYF
TRBJ2-7	TRBV7-9	TRBD2	-	TGTGCCAGCAGCCCCGGACTAGCGGACTACGAGCAGTACTTC	CASSPGLADYEQYF
TRBJ1-2	TRBV4-1	-	-	TGCGCCAGCAGCCAAGTCGAGGGTGGCTATGGCTACACCTTC	CASSQVEGGYGYTF
TRBJ2-7	TRBV7-2	TRBD2	-	TGTGCCAGCAGCTTAGATGCGGGGGGCCTTGGTGAGCAGTACTTC	CASSLDAGGLGEQYF
TRBJ1-6	TRBV7-8	-	-	TGTGCCAGCAGCGCTGACAGAAGGGCACCCCTCCACTTT	CASSADRRAPLHF
TRBJ2-7	TRBV16	-	-	TGTGCCAGCAGCCTACAGGGATTTGGCTACGAGCAGTACTTC	CASSLQGFGYEQYF
TRBJ2-7	TRBV7-2	TRBD1	-	TGTGCCAGCAGCTTAGGGGCCAGGGGGTCTAACGAGCAGTACTTC	CASSLGARGSNEQYF
TRBJ2-1	TRBV6-5	-	-	TGTGCCAGCAGTCCAGGTTTATACAATGAGCAGTTCTTC	CASSPGLYNEQFF
TRBJ2-1	TRBV18	-	-	TGTGCCAGCTCAGCCAGGGAGGCCGGCAATGAGCAGTTCTTC	CASSAREAGNEQFF
TRBJ2-3	TRBV7-2	-	-	TGTGCCAGCAGCTTAGTGCGAAGCACAGATACGCAGTATTTT	CASSLVRSTDTQYF
TRBJ1-5	TRBV6-6	TRBD1	-	TGTGCCAGCAGTTCCCGACAGGGGCATCAGCCCCAGCATTTT	CASSSRQGHQPQHF
TRBJ1-2	TRBV4-1	-	-	TGCGCCAGCAGCCCCCCCGGGTCTGGCTACACCTTC	CASSPPGSGYTF
TRBJ2-5	TRBV10-3	TRBD1	-	TGTGCCTCGGGGACAGGGGGCGAACAAGAGACCCAGTACTTC	CASGTGGEQETQYF
TRBJ2-1	TRBV28	-	once	TGTGCCAGCAGTTTACAGGGCTCCTACAATGAGCAGTTCTTC	CASSLQGSYNEQFF
TRBJ2-4	TRBV10-3	TRBD2	-	TGTGCCATCAGTGAGCGGGAGGACTCCGGCATTCAGTACTTC	CAISEREDSGIQYF
TRBJ2-3	TRBV9	TRBD2	few	TGTGCCAGCAGCGTAGAAGGTAGCGGGAGAGTTAGAAGGGATACGCAGTATTTT	CASSVEGSGRVRRDTQYF
TRBJ2-7	TRBV11-3	-	-	TGTGCCAGCAGCTTGAGCGGATCGACGCGGGAGCAGTACTTC	CASSLSGSTREQYF
TRBJ1-2	TRBV11-2	TRBD1	-	TGTGCCAGCAGCCCAGCAGGGGGCTATGGCTACACCTTC	CASSPAGGYGYTF
TRBJ2-6	TRBV5-1	TRBD1	-	TGCGCCAGCAGCTTCGGGACAGGGGGCGGTGGGGCCAACGTCCTGACTTTC	CASSFGTGGGGANVLTF
TRBJ2-2	TRBV5-8	-	few	TGTGCCAGCAGCTTGCTCGGGACACTGAACACCGGGGAGCTGTTTTTT	CASSLLGTLNTGELFF
TRBJ2-1	TRBV24-1	TRBD2	-	TGTGCCACCAGTGACGAGACTAGCGGGAGGGCCCGTGAGCAGTTCTTC	CATSDETSGRAREQFF
TRBJ2-1	TRBV30	TRBD2	-	TGTGCCTGGAGCCCGCCGCTACTAGCGGGGAACAATGAGCAGTTCTTC	CAWSPPLLAGNNEQFF
TRBJ2-1	TRBV2	TRBD2	-	TGTGCCAGCAGTGAAGATCTAGCGGGAGGGACAACGTACAATGAGCAGTTCTTC	CASSEDLAGGTTYNEQFF
TRBJ2-1	TRBV6-5	TRBD1	-	TGTGCCAGCAGTCCCTGGACAGGGTCCTACAATGAGCAGTTCTTC	CASSPWTGSYNEQFF
TRBJ2-2	TRBV3-1/TRBV3-2	TRBD2	-	TGTGCCAGCAGCCCATATTTACCGGGACTAGCGGGAGGAACCGGGGAGCTGTTTTTT	CASSPYLPGLAGGTGELFF
TRBJ2-2	TRBV3-1/TRBV3-2	-	-	TGTGCCAGCAGCCAAGTTGCGGGGCCCGGGGAGCTGTTTTTT	CASSQVAGPGELFF
TRBJ1-5	TRBV18	TRBD1	-	TGTGCCAGCTCACAAGGGACAGGGGGAATTCAGCCCCAGCATTTT	CASSQGTGGIQPQHF
TRBJ2-3	TRBV7-3	TRBD2	-	TGTGCCAGCAGCACAGGGACTAGCGGACCCACAGATACGCAGTATTTT	CASSTGTSGPTDTQYF
TRBJ2-7	TRBV5-4	TRBD1	-	TGTGCCAGCAGCCCCCGGGACAGGGGTTTGGACGAGCAGTACTTC	CASSPRDRGLDEQYF
TRBJ1-2	TRBV28	TRBD1	-	TGTGCCAGCAGCCGGACAGGGCCCCATGGCTACACCTTC	CASSRTGPHGYTF
TRBJ1-1	TRBV7-9	-	-	TGTGCCAGCAGCCCAGAGGTGGGTCGCACTGAAGCTTTCTTT	CASSPEVGRTEAFF
TRBJ2-7	TRBV28	TRBD1	-	TGTGCCAGCAGGGTACAACAGGGGCGGTGGCAGTACTTC	CASRVQQGRWQYF
TRBJ2-7	TRBV7-2	-	-	TGTGCCAGCAGCTTAGCCAGGCAGATAAGCTACGAGCAGTACTTC	CASSLARQISYEQYF
TRBJ1-1	TRBV4-3	-	-	TGCGCCAGCAGCCAGACTGGAAACACTGAAGCTTTCTTT	CASSQTGNTEAFF
TRBJ2-7	TRBV28	TRBD1	-	TGTGCCAGCAGTCCATACCGGGACAGGGGCTCGGGTTACGAGCAGTACTTC	CASSPYRDRGSGYEQYF
TRBJ2-7	TRBV7-2	-	-	TGTGCCAGCAGCTTACCGCGGGCAGGTCGGCGCGAGCAGTACTTC	CASSLPRAGRREQYF
TRBJ1-4	TRBV7-9	TRBD1	once	TGTGCCAGCAGCCGACAGGGTGGGGATGAAAAACTGTTTTTT	CASSRQGGDEKLFF
TRBJ2-1	TRBV6-5	TRBD2	-	TGTGCCAGCGCCCCCGGACTAGCGGGGCTCGGAGAGCAGTTCTTC	CASAPGLAGLGEQFF
TRBJ2-1	TRBV2	TRBD2	few	TGTGCCAGCAGTCCGACTAGCGGGTCTTACAATGAGCAGTTCTTC	CASSPTSGSYNEQFF